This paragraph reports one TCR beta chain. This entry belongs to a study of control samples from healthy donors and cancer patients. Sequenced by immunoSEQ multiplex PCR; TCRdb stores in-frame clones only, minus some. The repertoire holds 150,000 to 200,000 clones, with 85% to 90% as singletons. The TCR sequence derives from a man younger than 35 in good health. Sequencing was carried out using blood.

CDR3 sequence reads: CASRFGAYQPQHF. The CDR3 coding sequence is TGTGCCAGCAGATTCGGGGCCTATCAGCCCCAGCATTTT. The chain has TRBV28 and TRBJ1-5, with a tentative D call TRBD1 (5 bases). Per the germline V gene, CDR1 is MDHEN and CDR2 is SYDVKM. Trimming cost V 6 bases and J 5 bases, with 11 bases left between them. The CDR3 runs 13 residues. Based on the CDR3 plus reference TRBV28 and TRBJ1-5, the full variable domain is DVKVTQSSRYLVKRTGEKVFLECVQDMDHENMFWYRQDPGLGLRLIYFSYDVKMKEKGDIPEGYSVSREKKERFSLILESASTNQTSMYLCASRFGAYQPQHFGDGTRLSIL.